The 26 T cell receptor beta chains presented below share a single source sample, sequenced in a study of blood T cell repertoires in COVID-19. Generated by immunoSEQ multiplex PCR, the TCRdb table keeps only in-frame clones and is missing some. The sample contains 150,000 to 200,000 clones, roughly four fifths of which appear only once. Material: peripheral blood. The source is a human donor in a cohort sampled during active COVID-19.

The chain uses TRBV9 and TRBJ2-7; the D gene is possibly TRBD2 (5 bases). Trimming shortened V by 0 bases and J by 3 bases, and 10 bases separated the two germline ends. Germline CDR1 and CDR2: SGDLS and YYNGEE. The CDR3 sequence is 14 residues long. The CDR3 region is CASSVDRERYEQYF. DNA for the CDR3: TGTGCCAGCAGCGTAGATAGGGAGCGCTACGAGCAGTACTTC.

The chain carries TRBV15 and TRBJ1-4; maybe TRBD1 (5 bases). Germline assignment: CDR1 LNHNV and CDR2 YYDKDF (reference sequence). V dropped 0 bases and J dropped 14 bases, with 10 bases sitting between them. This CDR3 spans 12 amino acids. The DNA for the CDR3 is TGTGCCACCAGCAGAGATGGGGGGTCTCTGTTTTTT. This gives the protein CATSRDGGSLFF. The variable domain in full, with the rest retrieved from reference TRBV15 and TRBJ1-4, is DAMVIQNPRYQVTQFGKPVTLSCSQTLNHNVMYWYQQKSSQAPKLLFHYYDKDFNNEADTPDNFQSRRPNTSFCFLDIRSPGLGDTAMYLCATSRDGGSLFFGSGTQLSVL.

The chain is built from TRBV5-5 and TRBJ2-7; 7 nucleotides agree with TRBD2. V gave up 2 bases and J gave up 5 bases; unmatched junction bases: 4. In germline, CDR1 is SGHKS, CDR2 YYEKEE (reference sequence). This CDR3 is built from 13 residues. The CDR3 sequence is CASSFGSGDEQYF. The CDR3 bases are TGTGCCAGCAGCTTTGGAAGCGGGGACGAGCAGTACTTC.

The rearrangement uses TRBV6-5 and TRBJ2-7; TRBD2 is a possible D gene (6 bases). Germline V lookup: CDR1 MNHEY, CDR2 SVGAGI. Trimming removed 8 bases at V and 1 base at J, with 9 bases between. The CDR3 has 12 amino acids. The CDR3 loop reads CASLGGSYEQYF. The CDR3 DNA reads TGTGCCAGCTTGGGGGGTTCCTACGAGCAGTACTTC.

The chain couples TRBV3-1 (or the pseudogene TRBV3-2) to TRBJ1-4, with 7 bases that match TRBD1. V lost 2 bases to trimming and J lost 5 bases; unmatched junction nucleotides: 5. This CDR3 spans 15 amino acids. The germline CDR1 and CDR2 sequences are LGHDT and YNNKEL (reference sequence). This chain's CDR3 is CASSQTRGLNEKLFF. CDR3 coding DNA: TGTGCCAGCAGCCAAACAAGGGGGCTGAATGAAAAACTGTTTTTT.

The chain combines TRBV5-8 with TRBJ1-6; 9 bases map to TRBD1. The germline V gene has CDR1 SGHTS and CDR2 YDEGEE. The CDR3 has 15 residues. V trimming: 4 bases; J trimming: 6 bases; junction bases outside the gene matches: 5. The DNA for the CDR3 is TGTGCCAGCAGCCCGGAGGGACAGGGTAATTCACCCCTCCACTTT. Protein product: CASSPEGQGNSPLHF.

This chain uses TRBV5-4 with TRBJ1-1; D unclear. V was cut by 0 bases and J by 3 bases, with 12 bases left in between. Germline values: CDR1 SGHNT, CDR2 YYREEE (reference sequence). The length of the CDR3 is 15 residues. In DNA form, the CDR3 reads TGTGCCAGCAGCTTGGCCACGGGAGCGGACACTGAAGCTTTCTTT. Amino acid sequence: CASSLATGADTEAFF.

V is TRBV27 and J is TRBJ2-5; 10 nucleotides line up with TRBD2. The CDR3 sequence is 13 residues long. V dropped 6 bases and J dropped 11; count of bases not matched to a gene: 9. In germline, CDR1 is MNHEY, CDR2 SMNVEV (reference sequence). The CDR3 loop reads CASSPGLALVQYF. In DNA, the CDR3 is TGTGCCAGCAGCCCGGGACTAGCGTTAGTTCAGTACTTC.

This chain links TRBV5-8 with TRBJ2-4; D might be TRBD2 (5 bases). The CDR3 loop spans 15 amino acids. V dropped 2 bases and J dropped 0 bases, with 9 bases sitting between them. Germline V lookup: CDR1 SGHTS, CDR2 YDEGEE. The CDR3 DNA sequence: TGTGCCAGCAGCTTCAGACTAACAGCCAAAAACATTCAGTACTTC. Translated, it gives CASSFRLTAKNIQYF. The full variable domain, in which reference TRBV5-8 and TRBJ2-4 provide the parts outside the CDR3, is EAGVTQSPTHLIKTRGQQATLRCSPISGHTSVYWYQQALGLGLQFLLWYDEGEERNRGNFPPRFSGRQFPNYSSELNVNALELEDSALYLCASSFRLTAKNIQYFGAGTRLSVL.

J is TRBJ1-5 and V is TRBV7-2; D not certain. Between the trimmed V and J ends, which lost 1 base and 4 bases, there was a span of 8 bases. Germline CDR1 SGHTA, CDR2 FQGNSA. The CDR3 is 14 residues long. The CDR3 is CASSLDSLNQPQHF. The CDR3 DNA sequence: TGTGCCAGCAGCTTAGACAGCCTAAATCAGCCCCAGCATTTT.

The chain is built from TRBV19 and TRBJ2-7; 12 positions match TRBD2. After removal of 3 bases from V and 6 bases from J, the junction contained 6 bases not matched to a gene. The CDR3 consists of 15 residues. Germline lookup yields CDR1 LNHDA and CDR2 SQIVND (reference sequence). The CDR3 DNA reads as TGTGCCAGTAGTATGCCGGGACTAGCGGGTTCCGAGCAGTACTTC. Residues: CASSMPGLAGSEQYF.

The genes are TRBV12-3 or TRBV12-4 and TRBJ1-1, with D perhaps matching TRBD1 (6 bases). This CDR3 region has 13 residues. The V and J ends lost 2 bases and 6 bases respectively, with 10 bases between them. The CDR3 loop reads CASSLRQVPEAFF. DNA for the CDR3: TGTGCCAGCAGTTTAAGACAGGTCCCTGAAGCTTTCTTT.

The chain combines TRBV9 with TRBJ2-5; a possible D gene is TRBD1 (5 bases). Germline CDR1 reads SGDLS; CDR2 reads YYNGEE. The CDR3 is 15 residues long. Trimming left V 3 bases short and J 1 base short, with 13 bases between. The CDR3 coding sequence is TGTGCCAGCAGCGCAAGTCCCCAGGGCCAAGAGACCCAGTACTTC. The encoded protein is CASSASPQGQETQYF.

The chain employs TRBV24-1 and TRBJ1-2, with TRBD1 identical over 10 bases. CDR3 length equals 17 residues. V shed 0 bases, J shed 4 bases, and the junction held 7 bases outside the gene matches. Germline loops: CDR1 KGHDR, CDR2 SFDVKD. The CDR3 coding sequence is TGTGCCACCAGTGATTTGGGGACAGGGGATATAGGCTATGGCTACACCTTC. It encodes CATSDLGTGDIGYGYTF.

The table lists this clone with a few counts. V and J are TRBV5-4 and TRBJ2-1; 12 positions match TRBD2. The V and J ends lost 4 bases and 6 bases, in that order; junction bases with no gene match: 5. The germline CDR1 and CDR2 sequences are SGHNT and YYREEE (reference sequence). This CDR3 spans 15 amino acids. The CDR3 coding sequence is TGTGCCAGCAGCGCCCTAGCGGGGGGGCCCAATGAGCAGTTCTTC. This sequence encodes CASSALAGGPNEQFF.

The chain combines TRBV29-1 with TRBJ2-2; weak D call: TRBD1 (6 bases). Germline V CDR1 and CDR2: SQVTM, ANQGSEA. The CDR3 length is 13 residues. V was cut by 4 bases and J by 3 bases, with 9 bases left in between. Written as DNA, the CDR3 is TGCAGCGTTGCTTCAGGGGACACCGGGGAGCTGTTTTTT. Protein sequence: CSVASGDTGELFF.

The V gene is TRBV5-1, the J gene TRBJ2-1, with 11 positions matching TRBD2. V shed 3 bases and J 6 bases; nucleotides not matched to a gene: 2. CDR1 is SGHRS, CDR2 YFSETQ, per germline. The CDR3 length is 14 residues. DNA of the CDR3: TGCGCCAGCAGCTCCGGGACTAGCGGCAATGAGCAGTTCTTC. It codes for CASSSGTSGNEQFF.

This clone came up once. CDR3 in amino acids: CASSLSEGLVGETQYF. The CDR3 coding sequence is TGCGCCAGCAGCTTGTCGGAGGGGCTGGTTGGAGAGACCCAGTACTTC. The rearrangement links TRBV5-1 to TRBJ2-5; the D gene is possibly TRBD2 (6 bases). CDR1 is SGHRS and CDR2 is YFSETQ in the germline V gene. Trimming removed 1 base from V and 4 bases from J, with 17 bases in between. The CDR3 extends over 16 amino acids.

CDR3 nucleotide sequence: TGTGCCAGCAGCCAAGAGGGGGCGGGTGAAGAGACCCAGTACTTC. It specifies CASSQEGAGEETQYF. V gene TRBV4-2 combines with J gene TRBJ2-5; tentatively, D is TRBD1 (6 bases). The CDR3 consists of 15 residues. V lost 0 bases to trimming and J lost 3 bases, with 11 bases between them. Germline CDR1 LGHNA, CDR2 YNFKEQ.

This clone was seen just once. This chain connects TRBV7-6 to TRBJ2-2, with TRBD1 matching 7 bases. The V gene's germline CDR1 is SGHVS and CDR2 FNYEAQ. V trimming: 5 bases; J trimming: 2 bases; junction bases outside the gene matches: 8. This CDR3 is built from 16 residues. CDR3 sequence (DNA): TGTGCCAGCAGCCTGACAGGGACATCCAACACCGGGGAGCTGTTTTTT. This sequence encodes CASSLTGTSNTGELFF.

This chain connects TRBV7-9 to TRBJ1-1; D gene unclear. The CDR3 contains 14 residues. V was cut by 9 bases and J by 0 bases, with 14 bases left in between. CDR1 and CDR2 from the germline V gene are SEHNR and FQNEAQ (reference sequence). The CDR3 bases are TGTGCCAGTGGTGGAGGAGGAATGAACACTGAAGCTTTCTTT. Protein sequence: CASGGGGMNTEAFF. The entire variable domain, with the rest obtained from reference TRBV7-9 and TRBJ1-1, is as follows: DTGVSQNPRHKITKRGQNVTFRCDPISEHNRLYWYRQTLGQGPEFLTYFQNEAQLEKSRLLSDRFSAERPKGSFSTLEIQRTEQGDSAMYLCASGGGGMNTEAFFGQGTRLTVV.

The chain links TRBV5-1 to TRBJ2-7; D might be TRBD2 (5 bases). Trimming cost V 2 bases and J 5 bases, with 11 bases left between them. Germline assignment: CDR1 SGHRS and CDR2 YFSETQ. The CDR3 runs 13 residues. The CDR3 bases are TGCGCCAGCAGCTTCCGCGGACTCGACGAGCAGTACTTC. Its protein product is CASSFRGLDEQYF.

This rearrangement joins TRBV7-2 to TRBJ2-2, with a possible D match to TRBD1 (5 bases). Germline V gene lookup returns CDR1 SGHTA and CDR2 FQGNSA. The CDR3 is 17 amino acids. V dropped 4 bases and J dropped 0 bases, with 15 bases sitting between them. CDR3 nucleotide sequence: TGTGCCAGCAGCTCCCCCACAGGCCGCGCGAACACCGGGGAGCTGTTTTTT. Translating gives CASSSPTGRANTGELFF. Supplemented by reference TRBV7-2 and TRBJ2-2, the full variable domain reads GAGVSQSPSNKVTEKGKDVELRCDPISGHTALYWYRQSLGQGLEFLIYFQGNSAPDKSGLPSDRFSAERTGGSVSTLTIQRTQQEDSAVYLCASSSPTGRANTGELFFGEGSRLTVL.

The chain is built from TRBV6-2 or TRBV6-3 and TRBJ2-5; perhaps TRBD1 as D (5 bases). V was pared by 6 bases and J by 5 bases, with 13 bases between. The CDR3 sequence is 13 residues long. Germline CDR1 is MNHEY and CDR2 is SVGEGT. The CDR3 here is CASSPDTSETQYF. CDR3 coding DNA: TGTGCCAGCAGCCCGGACACCTCGGAGACCCAGTACTTC.

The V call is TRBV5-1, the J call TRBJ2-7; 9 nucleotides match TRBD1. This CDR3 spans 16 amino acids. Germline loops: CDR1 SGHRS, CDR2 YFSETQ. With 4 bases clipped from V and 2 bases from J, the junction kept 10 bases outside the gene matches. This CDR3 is CASSHTIGTGPYEQYF. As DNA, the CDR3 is TGCGCCAGCAGCCATACGATAGGGACAGGGCCCTACGAGCAGTACTTC.

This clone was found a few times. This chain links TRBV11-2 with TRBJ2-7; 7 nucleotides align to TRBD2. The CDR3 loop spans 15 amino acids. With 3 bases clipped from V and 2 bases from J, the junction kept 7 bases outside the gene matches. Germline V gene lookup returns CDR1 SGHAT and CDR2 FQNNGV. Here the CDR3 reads CASSLPSGLPYEQYF. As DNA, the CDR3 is TGTGCCAGCAGCTTGCCCTCGGGACTACCCTACGAGCAGTACTTC.